The present T cell receptor beta chain was sequenced within a study of CD8+CD57+ T cells in acquired aplastic anemia. Genomic DNA provided the template from which TCR beta VDJ and CDR3 profiles were obtained. From the reads, TCRdb called clonotypes with MiXCR, one entry per CDR3 protein. The data contain fewer than 200,000 distinct CDR3 sequences, roughly 50% of them singletons. Sequenced patients had shown CD8+CD57+ cell expansion by flow cytometry. Untreated patients provided the blood samples, with no therapy given before sampling. Findings and limits, study-wide: Roughly 27 sequences, all CD8+ CDR3, were shared between patients and controls. Controls did not differ significantly from patients in CD8+ Simpson's diversity.

The CDR3 loop spans 12 amino acids. V lost 7 bases, J lost 2 bases, and 1 base stayed unmatched. With regard to this clonotype: Its antigen is undetermined.

The sample comprised sorted CD4+, CD8+, or CD8+CD57+ T cells (not recorded which) from PBMCs. This chain links TRBV12-3 or TRBV12-4 with TRBJ2-7, with 8 nucleotides matching TRBD2. The receptor was isolated from a human donor with aplastic anemia. The CDR3 protein is CASKGLAYEQYF. The CDR3 DNA reads TGTGCCAGCAAGGGACTAGCCTACGAGCAGTACTTC.